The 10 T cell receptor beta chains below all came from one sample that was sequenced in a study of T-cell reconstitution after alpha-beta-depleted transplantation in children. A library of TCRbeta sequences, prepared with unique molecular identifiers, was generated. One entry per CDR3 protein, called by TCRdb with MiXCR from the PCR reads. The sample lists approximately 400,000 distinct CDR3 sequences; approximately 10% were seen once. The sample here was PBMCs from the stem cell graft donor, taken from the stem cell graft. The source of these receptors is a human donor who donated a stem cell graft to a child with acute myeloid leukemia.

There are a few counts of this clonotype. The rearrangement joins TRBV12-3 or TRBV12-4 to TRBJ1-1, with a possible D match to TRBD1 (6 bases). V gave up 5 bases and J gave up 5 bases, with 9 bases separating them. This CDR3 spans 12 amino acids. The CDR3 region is CASSTGWTEAFF. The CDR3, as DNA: TGTGCCAGCAGTACAGGGTGGACTGAAGCTTTCTTT.

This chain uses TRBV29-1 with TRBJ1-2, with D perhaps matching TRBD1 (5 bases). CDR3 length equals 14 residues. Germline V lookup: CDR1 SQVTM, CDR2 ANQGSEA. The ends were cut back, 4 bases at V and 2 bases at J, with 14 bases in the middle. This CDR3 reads CSVASSGLNYGYTF. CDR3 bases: TGCAGCGTTGCATCCTCAGGGTTAAACTATGGCTACACCTTC. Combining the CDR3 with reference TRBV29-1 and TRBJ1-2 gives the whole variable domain SAVISQKPSRDICQRGTSLTIQCQVDSQVTMMFWYRQQPGQSLTLIATANQGSEATYESGFVIDKFPISRPNLTFSTLTVSNMSPEDSSIYLCSVASSGLNYGYTFGSGTRLTVV.

The CDR3 spells CASRTGTGGLTDTQYF. CDR3 DNA: TGTGCCAGCAGAACCGGGACAGGGGGCCTCACAGATACGCAGTATTTT. The chain links TRBV2 to TRBJ2-3; 12 bases align to TRBD1. The CDR3 runs to 16 residues. The junction had 6 bases not matched to a gene; V was cut back by 6 bases and J by 2 bases. In germline, CDR1 is SNHLY, CDR2 FYNNEI. The full variable domain, with the rest looked up from reference TRBV2 and TRBJ2-3, is EPEVTQTPSHQVTQMGQEVILRCVPISNHLYFYWYRQILGQKVEFLVSFYNNEISEKSEIFDDQFSVERPDGSNFTLKIRSTKLEDSAMYFCASRTGTGGLTDTQYFGPGTRLTVL.

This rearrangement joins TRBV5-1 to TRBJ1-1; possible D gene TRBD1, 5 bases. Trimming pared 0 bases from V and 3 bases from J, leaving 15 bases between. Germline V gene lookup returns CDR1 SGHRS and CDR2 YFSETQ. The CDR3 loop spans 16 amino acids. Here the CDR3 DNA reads TGCGCCAGCAGCTTGGAACTGAGGGGTCCGGACACTGAAGCTTTCTTT. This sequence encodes CASSLELRGPDTEAFF.

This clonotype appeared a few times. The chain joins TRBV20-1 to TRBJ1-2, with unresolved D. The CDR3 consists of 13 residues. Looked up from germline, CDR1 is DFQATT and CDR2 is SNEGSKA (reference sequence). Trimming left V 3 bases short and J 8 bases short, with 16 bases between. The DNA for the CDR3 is TGCAGTGCTAGTGAAGGGCGGAGGCTAGGCTACACCTTC. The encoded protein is CSASEGRRLGYTF.

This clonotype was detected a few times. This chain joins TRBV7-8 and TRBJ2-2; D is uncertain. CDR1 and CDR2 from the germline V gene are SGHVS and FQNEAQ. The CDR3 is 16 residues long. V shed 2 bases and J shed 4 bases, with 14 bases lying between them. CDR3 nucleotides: TGTGCCAGCAGCTTAAGTGGATCGCCCTTCACCGGGGAGCTGTTTTTT. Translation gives CASSLSGSPFTGELFF.

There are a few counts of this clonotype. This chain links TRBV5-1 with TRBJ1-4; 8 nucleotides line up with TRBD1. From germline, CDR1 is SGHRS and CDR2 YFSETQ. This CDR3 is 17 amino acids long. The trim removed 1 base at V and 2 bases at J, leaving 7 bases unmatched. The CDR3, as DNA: TGCGCCAGCAGCTTGTCCCAGGGGGCGCGCACTAATGAAAAACTGTTTTTT. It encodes CASSLSQGARTNEKLFF.

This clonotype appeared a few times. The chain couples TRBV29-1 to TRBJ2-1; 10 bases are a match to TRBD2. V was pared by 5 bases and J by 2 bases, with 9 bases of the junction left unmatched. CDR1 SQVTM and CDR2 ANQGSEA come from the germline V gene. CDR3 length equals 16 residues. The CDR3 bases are TGCAGCGTTCTGGGGAAAACTAGCGGGGCCTACAATGAGCAGTTCTTC. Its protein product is CSVLGKTSGAYNEQFF.

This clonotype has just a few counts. This CDR3 reads CASSQASNIQYF. CDR3 DNA sequence: TGTGCCAGCAGCCAAGCCTCGAACATTCAGTACTTC. V gene TRBV3-1 combines with J gene TRBJ2-4; D call uncertain. Germline-derived CDR1 and CDR2 are LGHDT and YNNKEL (reference sequence). The CDR3 spans 12 residues. V was cut by 1 base and J by 7 bases, with 5 bases left in between.

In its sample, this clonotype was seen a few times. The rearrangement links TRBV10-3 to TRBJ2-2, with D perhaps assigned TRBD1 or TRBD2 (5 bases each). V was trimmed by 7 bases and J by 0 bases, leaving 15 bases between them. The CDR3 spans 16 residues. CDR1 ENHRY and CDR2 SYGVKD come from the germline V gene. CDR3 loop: CAINHRDGANTGELFF. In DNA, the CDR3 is TGTGCCATCAACCATCGGGACGGCGCGAACACCGGGGAGCTGTTTTTT.